The 18 T cell receptor beta chains presented below share a single source sample, sequenced in a study of human T cells and chemical hapten exposure. The time point: patch test 1, 2 weeks after DPC sensitization. Treatment denoted: therapeutic diphenylcyclopropenone sensitization with weekly scalp DPC. TCRdb reprocessed the RACE reads with MiXCR, giving one entry per CDR3 protein. The profile shows tens of thousands of distinct CDR3 sequences, about 10% of them singletons. The material was whole blood, obtained in connection with sensitization to the hapten diphenylcyclopropenone (DPC). The receptors originated from a man aged 35-49 years with alopecia areata. Some clones in this sample may be carry-over from other donors' samples.

This clonotype occurred many times. The J gene is TRBJ2-7, the V gene TRBV6-1; D is perhaps TRBD1 or TRBD2 (6 bases each). V gave up 6 bases and J gave up 3 bases, with 15 bases separating them. The CDR3 sequence is 14 residues long. Germline values: CDR1 MNHNS, CDR2 SASEGT. CDR3 coding DNA: TGTGCCAGCAGGGAAAGGGGGGAAATCTACGAGCAGTACTTC. Translated, it gives CASRERGEIYEQYF.

This clonotype was seen only a few times. The chain uses TRBV6-1 and TRBJ2-7, with D possibly matching TRBD2 (5 bases). Germline-derived CDR1 and CDR2 are MNHNS and SASEGT. Trimming took 9 bases from V and 1 from J, leaving 16 bases between them. The CDR3 runs 14 residues. The CDR3 here is CASTLTSTSYEQYF. For the CDR3, the DNA is TGTGCCAGTACCCTCACTAGTACGTCCTACGAGCAGTACTTC.

This clonotype was counted only a few times. The chain is built from TRBV6-2 or TRBV6-3 and TRBJ1-5; D remains ambiguous. V shed 6 bases and J shed 3 bases, with 9 bases lying between them. The CDR3 runs to 13 residues. Looked up from germline, CDR1 is MNHEY and CDR2 is SVGEGT. CDR3: CASSRTVNQPQHF. In nucleotides, the CDR3 is TGTGCCAGCAGCCGGACGGTCAATCAGCCCCAGCATTTT.

This clonotype was seen a handful of times. The chain combines TRBV5-1 with TRBJ2-7; no definite D call. Trimming removed 4 bases from V and 0 bases from J, with 11 bases in between. The CDR3 is 14 residues long. Germline loops: CDR1 SGHRS, CDR2 YFSETQ. This chain's CDR3 is CASSERIDSYEQYF. The CDR3 DNA reads TGCGCCAGCAGCGAACGCATCGACTCCTACGAGCAGTACTTC.

The V gene is TRBV5-1, the J gene TRBJ2-3; TRBD1 agrees at 9 bases. The trim removed 2 bases at V and 3 bases at J, leaving 1 base unmatched. Germline V gene sequence: CDR1 SGHRS, CDR2 YFSETQ. This CDR3 has 14 residues. CDR3 nucleotides: TGCGCCAGCAGCTTTGGACAGGGGACAGATACGCAGTATTTT. It is translated as CASSFGQGTDTQYF. Looking up the rest from reference TRBV5-1 and TRBJ2-3 gives the full variable domain: KAGVTQTPRYLIKTRGQQVTLSCSPISGHRSVSWYQQTPGQGLQFLFEYFSETQRNKGNFPGRFSGRQFSNSRSEMNVSTLELGDSALYLCASSFGQGTDTQYFGPGTRLTVL.

This clonotype was seen repeatedly, ten times or more. CDR3 residues: CASSLAYRELKSSGANVLTF. As DNA, the CDR3 is TGTGCCAGCAGCTTAGCCTACAGAGAACTAAAATCCTCTGGGGCCAACGTCCTGACTTTC. This rearrangement joins TRBV7-9 to TRBJ2-6; D gene uncertain. The V and J ends lost 0 bases and 0 bases respectively, with 18 bases between them. CDR1 and CDR2 from the germline V gene are SEHNR and FQNEAQ (reference sequence). The CDR3 covers 20 residues.

The chain combines TRBV28 with TRBJ2-7, with D perhaps TRBD2 (6 bases). CDR1 and CDR2 (germline): MDHEN, SYDVKM. The CDR3 extends over 14 amino acids. V was cut by 3 bases and J by 6 bases, with 15 bases left in between. CDR3 DNA: TGTGCCAGCAGTTTGTCTAGGGTGACTAGCGAGCAGTACTTC. Translation gives CASSLSRVTSEQYF.

This chain connects TRBV28 to TRBJ2-7, with a possible D match to TRBD2 (6 bases). In germline, CDR1 is MDHEN, CDR2 SYDVKM. CDR3 length equals 13 residues. Deletions cut 6 bases from V and 5 bases from J, with 14 bases between. For the CDR3, the DNA is TGTGCCAGCAGCGCCGCGGGGCCACACGAGCAGTACTTC. Translation gives CASSAAGPHEQYF.

This clonotype was observed at least ten times. The CDR3 DNA reads as TGTGCCAGCAGCTTGCGGCTTCGTGCAACTAATGAAAAACTGTTTTTT. Amino acids: CASSLRLRATNEKLFF. The genes are TRBV5-8 and TRBJ1-4; D remains unclear. Germline CDR1 SGHTS, CDR2 YDEGEE. The germline V and J ends were trimmed by 1 base and 0 bases, with 10 bases remaining between them. The CDR3 runs 16 residues. The whole variable domain, filled in from reference TRBV5-8 and TRBJ1-4, reads EAGVTQSPTHLIKTRGQQATLRCSPISGHTSVYWYQQALGLGLQFLLWYDEGEERNRGNFPPRFSGRQFPNYSSELNVNALELEDSALYLCASSLRLRATNEKLFFGSGTQLSVL.

In its sample, this clonotype was seen a few times. The genes are TRBV6-5 and TRBJ2-3; D uncertain. V lost 10 bases, J lost 0 bases, and 11 bases lay in between. Germline CDR1 MNHEY, CDR2 SVGAGI. The CDR3 length is 13 residues. CDR3 DNA: TGTGCCATACGGAGCCTAAGCACAGATACGCAGTATTTT. This gives the protein CAIRSLSTDTQYF.

This clonotype was counted many times. V is TRBV2 and J is TRBJ2-1; D may match TRBD1 or TRBD2 (5 bases each). The CDR3 covers 16 residues. Trimming pared 4 bases from V and 7 bases from J, leaving 20 bases between. Per germline, CDR1 SNHLY and CDR2 FYNNEI. In DNA, the CDR3 is TGTGCCAGCAGTGGGGACCGGACCTTCAGCAGGAATGAGCAGTTCTTC. Encoded protein: CASSGDRTFSRNEQFF.

This clonotype was seen a handful of times. The J gene is TRBJ1-5, the V gene TRBV18; no clear D gene. CDR1 and CDR2 from the germline V gene are KGHSH and LQKENI. This CDR3 has 14 amino acids. The germline V and J ends were trimmed by 4 bases and 9 bases, with 16 bases remaining between them. In nucleotides, the CDR3 is TGTGCCAGCTCACTAAACAGCCGCTCGGCGCCCCAGCATTTT. Its translation: CASSLNSRSAPQHF.

This clonotype showed up just a few times. The gene calls are TRBV28 and TRBJ2-7; tentatively, D is TRBD1 (6 bases). Trimming took off 3 bases at V and 0 bases at J, with 24 bases between the two ends. Germline lookup yields CDR1 MDHEN and CDR2 SYDVKM. This CDR3 has 19 residues. In nucleotides, the CDR3 is TGTGCCAGCAGTTTTACATATACTTCGGGACACCAAGCCTCCTACGAGCAGTACTTC. Amino acids: CASSFTYTSGHQASYEQYF. The whole variable domain, filled in from reference TRBV28 and TRBJ2-7, reads DVKVTQSSRYLVKRTGEKVFLECVQDMDHENMFWYRQDPGLGLRLIYFSYDVKMKEKGDIPEGYSVSREKKERFSLILESASTNQTSMYLCASSFTYTSGHQASYEQYFGPGTRLTVT.

This clonotype was picked up many times. This chain connects TRBV20-1 to TRBJ2-1; D perhaps matches TRBD2 (5 bases). The CDR3 loop spans 13 amino acids. V was pared by 2 bases and J by 5 bases, with 10 bases between. CDR1 is DFQATT and CDR2 is SNEGSKA in the germline V gene (reference sequence). The CDR3 spells CSARYDYDNEQFF. DNA for the CDR3: TGCAGTGCTAGATATGACTATGACAATGAGCAGTTCTTC.

This clonotype was detected many times. The chain employs TRBV7-6 and TRBJ1-5, with unresolved D. The CDR3 runs 13 residues. Germline lookup yields CDR1 SGHVS and CDR2 FNYEAQ. V shed 4 bases and J shed 0 bases, with 4 bases lying between them. Written as DNA, the CDR3 is TGTGCCAGCAGCTCGGATAGCAATCAGCCCCAGCATTTT. Translated, it gives CASSSDSNQPQHF.

This clonotype was picked up many times. The rearrangement links TRBV29-1 to TRBJ2-3, with D uncertain. Trimming removed 6 bases from V and 1 base from J, with 20 bases in between. Germline V gene lookup returns CDR1 SQVTM and CDR2 ANQGSEA. The CDR3 contains 16 residues. CDR3 protein: CSVVSSTRLGTDTQYF. The CDR3, as DNA: TGCAGCGTAGTCTCTTCTACTCGTCTCGGCACAGATACGCAGTATTTT.

This clonotype was picked up a small number of times. The V gene is TRBV11-3, the J gene TRBJ2-3, with 10 bases matching TRBD1. With 5 bases clipped from V and 1 base from J, the junction kept 3 bases outside the gene matches. The CDR3 is 15 amino acids. Germline V gene sequence: CDR1 SGHNT, CDR2 YENEEA. The CDR3 DNA follows: TGTGCCAGCAGCACCGGGACAGGGGGCACAGATACGCAGTATTTT. Its protein is CASSTGTGGTDTQYF.

The V and J genes are TRBV11-2 and TRBJ2-1, with 7 bases identical to TRBD2. This CDR3 comprises 14 residues. V lost 1 base and J lost 10; bases outside the gene matches: 7. Germline-derived CDR1 and CDR2 are SGHAT and FQNNGV. The CDR3 is CASSLVSASGEQFF. CDR3 nucleotides: TGTGCCAGCAGCTTAGTATCCGCTAGCGGAGAGCAGTTCTTC.